The 15 T cell receptor beta chains in this list originate from one sample, sequenced in a study of cytomegalovirus exposure and HLA in healthy donors. The primer mix had 60 Vbeta and 13 Jbeta primers. Using immunoSEQ multiplex PCR, the repertoire was profiled, and TCRdb retains in-frame clones only, with some absent. The profile shows some 190,000 clones, 80% of them singletons. Source material: PBMCs. The receptors come from a woman in her twenties or thirties in good health and CMV-seronegative.

This clone was detected only a few times. The CDR3 spells CASSASKPGQGGYTF. The CDR3 bases are TGTGCCAGCAGCGCTTCAAAACCGGGACAAGGTGGCTACACCTTC. J is TRBJ1-2 and V is TRBV9, with D perhaps TRBD1 (6 bases). Trimming pared 3 bases from V and 7 bases from J, leaving 19 bases between. This CDR3 spans 15 amino acids. Germline CDR1 is SGDLS and CDR2 is YYNGEE.

V gene TRBV7-9 combines with J gene TRBJ2-6; D perhaps matches TRBD1 (6 bases). Germline assignment: CDR1 SEHNR and CDR2 FQNEAQ (reference sequence). The V and J ends lost 1 base and 2 bases respectively, with 15 bases between them. This CDR3 region has 18 residues. CDR3: CASSLGGLATTGANVLTF. The CDR3 nucleotides are TGTGCCAGCAGCTTAGGGGGGCTGGCGACGACTGGGGCCAACGTCCTGACTTTC.

The chain couples TRBV11-2 to TRBJ1-1; unclear D gene. The germline gives CDR1 SGHAT, CDR2 FQNNGV. V was clipped by 5 bases and J by 5 bases, with 12 bases between them. This CDR3 is 13 amino acids long. This chain's CDR3 is CASSARPRTEAFF. For the CDR3, the DNA is TGTGCCAGCAGCGCCCGACCGCGGACTGAAGCTTTCTTT. Looking up the rest from reference TRBV11-2 and TRBJ1-1 gives the full variable domain: EAGVAQSPRYKIIEKRQSVAFWCNPISGHATLYWYQQILGQGPKLLIQFQNNGVVDDSQLPKDRFSAERLKGVDSTLKIQPAKLEDSAVYLCASSARPRTEAFFGQGTRLTVV.

In nucleotides, the CDR3 is TGTGCCACCAGCAGAGATCCCGGCGTCCGGGGGACCCAGTACTTC. It codes for CATSRDPGVRGTQYF. The chain is built from TRBV15 and TRBJ2-5, with a weak D call TRBD2 (5 bases). CDR3 size: 15 residues. Deletions cut 0 bases from V and 7 bases from J, with 15 bases between. Germline V CDR1 and CDR2: LNHNV, YYDKDF (reference sequence).

This sequence joins TRBV7-2 and TRBJ2-2, with 7 nucleotides matching TRBD1. In germline, CDR1 is SGHTA, CDR2 FQGNSA. The junction had 9 bases not matched to a gene; V was cut back by 5 bases and J by 3 bases. The CDR3 length is 16 residues. CDR3 DNA sequence: TGTGCCAGCAGCCTACGACAGGGTGGGGACACCGGGGAGCTGTTTTTT. It codes for CASSLRQGGDTGELFF.

The chain recombines TRBV5-6 with TRBJ2-1; 8 bases are a match to TRBD2. Losses at the gene ends were 2 bases for V and 4 bases for J; bases not matched to a gene: 5. There are 15 residues in the CDR3. Per the germline V gene, CDR1 is SGHDT and CDR2 is YYEEEE. The CDR3 spells CASSLAGAQYNEQFF. The CDR3, as DNA: TGTGCCAGCAGCTTAGCGGGGGCCCAGTACAATGAGCAGTTCTTC.

This chain connects TRBV6-4 to TRBJ1-5, with D maybe TRBD1 (5 bases). Trimming took 6 bases from V and 3 from J, leaving 18 bases between them. Germline V CDR1 and CDR2: MRHNA, SNTAGT. This CDR3 contains 16 residues. This chain's CDR3 is CASRVVRGGDNQPQHF. In nucleotides, the CDR3 is TGTGCCAGCAGAGTTGTCCGCGGGGGAGACAATCAGCCCCAGCATTTT.

V usage is TRBV5-4 and J usage is TRBJ1-1, with D uncertain. This CDR3 is built from 14 residues. Trimming left V 5 bases short and J 4 bases short, with 15 bases between. Looked up from germline, CDR1 is SGHNT and CDR2 is YYREEE (reference sequence). The CDR3: CASRPGLDATEAFF. CDR3 DNA: TGTGCCAGCAGACCCGGACTAGACGCCACTGAAGCTTTCTTT.

The rearrangement uses TRBV5-1 and TRBJ1-3; the match to TRBD1 covers 8 bases. This CDR3 has 16 amino acids. The V gene end was trimmed by 4 bases and the J gene end by 0 bases; junction bases not matched to a gene: 6. Per the germline V gene, CDR1 is SGHRS and CDR2 is YFSETQ. The CDR3 nucleotides read TGCGCCAGCAGCGGCGGGACAGGCCTCTCTGGAAACACCATATATTTT. Its protein is CASSGGTGLSGNTIYF. Based on the CDR3 plus reference TRBV5-1 and TRBJ1-3, the full variable domain is KAGVTQTPRYLIKTRGQQVTLSCSPISGHRSVSWYQQTPGQGLQFLFEYFSETQRNKGNFPGRFSGRQFSNSRSEMNVSTLELGDSALYLCASSGGTGLSGNTIYFGEGSWLTVV.

In nucleotides, the CDR3 is TGTGCCAGCAGCTTTAAGGGACAGGCGGGAGGCTACACCTTC. This encodes CASSFKGQAGGYTF. The rearrangement joins TRBV7-9 to TRBJ1-2; 8 bases agree with TRBD1. Germline values: CDR1 SEHNR, CDR2 FQNEAQ (reference sequence). The trim removed 3 bases at V and 8 bases at J, leaving 8 bases unmatched. The CDR3 totals 14 residues.

This clone has only one observation. The chain couples TRBV5-4 to TRBJ2-5, with D perhaps TRBD2 (6 bases). CDR3 size: 15 residues. Germline assignment: CDR1 SGHNT and CDR2 YYREEE (reference sequence). The V end lost 4 bases, the J end lost 2 bases, and 15 bases lay between the germline ends. The CDR3 DNA follows: TGTGCCAGCAGCCGAATCGGAGGGGCACAAGAGACCCAGTACTTC. Residues: CASSRIGGAQETQYF.

Only a few counts were recorded for this clone. V is TRBV5-1 and J is TRBJ1-2; D is ambiguous. CDR1 and CDR2 from the germline V gene are SGHRS and YFSETQ. This CDR3 has 14 residues. The V end lost 4 bases, the J end lost 3 bases, and 13 bases lay between the germline ends. CDR3 nucleotides: TGCGCCAGCAGCACCGGTGGTTATGACTATGGCTACACCTTC. As protein: CASSTGGYDYGYTF.

The table lists this clone with a few counts. The V call is TRBV18, the J call TRBJ2-7, with a weak D call TRBD2 (6 bases). The V end was cut by 6 bases, the J end by 2 bases, with 8 bases between. CDR3 size: 12 residues. The germline V gene encodes CDR1 KGHSH and CDR2 LQKENI. The CDR3 spells CASSGGPYEQYF. In DNA form, the CDR3 reads TGTGCCAGCTCGGGGGGTCCCTACGAGCAGTACTTC.

This clone appeared a few times. J is TRBJ1-1 and V is TRBV7-3; 7 nucleotides align to TRBD1. The CDR3 totals 13 residues. The V gene's germline CDR1 is SGHTA and CDR2 FQGTGA. The trim removed 5 bases at V and 4 bases at J, leaving 4 bases unmatched. The DNA of the CDR3 is TGTGCCAGCAGCAAGACAGGGATCACTGAAGCTTTCTTT. It translates to CASSKTGITEAFF.

The chain carries TRBV7-3 and TRBJ1-1; the match to TRBD1 covers 8 bases. The CDR3 totals 17 residues. Unmatched junction bases numbered 18, after V lost 1 base and J lost 11 bases. Looked up from germline, CDR1 is SGHTA and CDR2 is FQGTGA. CDR3: CASSLNRWVDRAPSAFF. CDR3 DNA: TGTGCCAGCAGCTTAAACCGCTGGGTGGACAGGGCACCGTCCGCTTTCTTT.